This T cell receptor beta chain emerged from a study of blood T cell repertoires in COVID-19. For the study at large: Italy, Spain and the United States were the sources of the convalescent and acute COVID-19 samples. The cDNA or gDNA used as material had been derived from T cells, B-cell-depleted T cells, or PBMCs.

V shed 5 bases and J shed 3 bases, with 14 bases lying between them. This CDR3 region has 15 residues. Germline V gene sequence: CDR1 SGHTA, CDR2 FQGTGA. Authors' methods: How many nucleated cells were present was estimated from reference gene primer amplification. The data were produced by immunoSEQ multiplex PCR, yet TCRdb's version contains in-frame clones alone and is incomplete. The V and J calls and clone size are taken from that table; D and trimming were inferred from the DNA. The table lists around 55,000 clones, 82% of them singletons. Material: peripheral blood. The chain has TRBV7-3 and TRBJ2-1, with D unresolved. The receptor was isolated from a human donor in a cohort sampled during active or convalescent COVID-19. The CDR3 region is CASSAGSLNYNEQFF. The CDR3 DNA is TGTGCCAGCAGCGCCGGGTCCTTAAACTACAATGAGCAGTTCTTC.